These 32 T cell receptor beta chains were all obtained from the same sample, sequenced in a study of cytomegalovirus exposure and HLA in healthy donors. The PCR had 60 Vbeta and 13 Jbeta primers. Clones were read by immunoSEQ multiplex PCR, and TCRdb kept only the in-frame ones, dropping some. The data contain around 110,000 clones, 77% of them singletons. The sample was PBMCs. The receptors derive from a male donor in good health and CMV-seronegative.

This sequence joins TRBV28 and TRBJ1-4, with 10 bases matching TRBD1. Germline CDR1 reads MDHEN; CDR2 reads SYDVKM. The CDR3 spans 15 residues. The V segment lost 2 bases and the J segment 10 bases; nucleotides outside the gene matches: 7. In nucleotides, the CDR3 is TGTGCCAGCAGTTTAGAGGGACAGGGGTTGGGAAAACTGTTTTTT. Protein: CASSLEGQGLGKLFF.

This sequence joins TRBV2 and TRBJ1-1; D is uncertain. The CDR3 runs 13 residues. CDR1 is SNHLY, CDR2 FYNNEI, per germline. Between the trimmed V and J ends, which lost 8 bases and 7 bases, there was a span of 17 bases. CDR3 residues: CASLRSFGSEAFF. The CDR3, as DNA: TGTGCCAGCCTACGGTCTTTCGGGAGTGAAGCTTTCTTT.

The chain recombines TRBV28 with TRBJ1-3; 7 nucleotides match TRBD1. V shed 5 bases, J shed 0 bases, and the junction held 4 bases outside the gene matches. Germline V gene sequence: CDR1 MDHEN, CDR2 SYDVKM. The CDR3 spans 15 residues. The CDR3 here is CASSRTGLSGNTIYF. In DNA, the CDR3 is TGTGCCAGCAGTCGGACAGGCCTCTCTGGAAACACCATATATTTT.

The chain uses TRBV27 and TRBJ2-3, with a possible D match to TRBD2 (5 bases). The CDR3 consists of 17 residues. Germline CDR1 and CDR2: MNHEY and SMNVEV (reference sequence). V was clipped by 2 bases and J by 2 bases, with 17 bases between them. CDR3 nucleotide sequence: TGTGCCAGCAGTTTAGAGTCCGGGGTATACTTCACAGATACGCAGTATTTT. Protein sequence: CASSLESGVYFTDTQYF.

The V and J genes are TRBV4-1 and TRBJ2-1; 10 bases map to TRBD2. Losses at the gene ends were 1 base for V and 9 bases for J; bases not matched to a gene: 12. This CDR3 has 17 amino acids. Per germline, CDR1 MGHRA and CDR2 YSYEKL. Written as DNA, the CDR3 is TGCGCCAGCAGCCAAGCTAGCGGGAGCGTTCGGAGTGGTGAGCAGTTCTTC. Its translation is CASSQASGSVRSGEQFF.

The chain combines TRBV4-1 with TRBJ1-2; D ambiguous. Germline values: CDR1 MGHRA, CDR2 YSYEKL. V was clipped by 0 bases and J by 8 bases, with 22 bases between them. This CDR3 is built from 17 residues. The CDR3 nucleotides read TGCGCCAGCAGCCAAGATCCTTTGCGGCGGGGAATGGACGGCTACACCTTC. Amino acid sequence: CASSQDPLRRGMDGYTF.

The chain employs TRBV30 and TRBJ1-5; D gene ambiguous. The CDR3 sequence is 13 residues long. Germline lookup yields CDR1 GTSNPN and CDR2 SVGIG (reference sequence). Trimming left V 2 bases short and J 6 bases short, with 11 bases between. The CDR3 DNA reads TGTGCCTGGAGTATAGACATATCTCAGCCCCAGCATTTT. This encodes CAWSIDISQPQHF.

This clone showed up many times. The chain is built from TRBV4-1 and TRBJ1-5; 7 bases are a match to TRBD1. CDR1 is MGHRA and CDR2 is YSYEKL in the germline V gene. With V trimmed by 1 base and J by 6 bases, 9 bases remained unmatched. This CDR3 contains 16 residues. The CDR3 nucleotides are TGCGCCAGCAGCCAAGGGCAAGGACAGGAGGGTCAGCCCCAGCATTTT. Translated: CASSQGQGQEGQPQHF.

The J gene is TRBJ1-2, the V gene TRBV15; unclear D gene. The CDR3 covers 13 residues. Trimming cost V 0 bases and J 8 bases, with 10 bases left between them. Germline V lookup: CDR1 LNHNV, CDR2 YYDKDF (reference sequence). The chain's CDR3 is CATSREGRGGYTF. For the CDR3, the DNA is TGTGCCACCAGCAGAGAAGGGAGAGGGGGCTACACCTTC.

The table lists this clone with a count of one. J is TRBJ2-3 and V is TRBV29-1; D is perhaps TRBD2 (5 bases). Trimming stripped 6 bases from V and 2 bases from J, with 24 bases between. Germline lookup yields CDR1 SQVTM and CDR2 ANQGSEA. The length of the CDR3 is 17 residues. The CDR3 sequence is CSVLAGRILGTTDTQYF. The CDR3 region has the DNA TGCAGCGTGCTAGCTGGTAGAATCTTGGGAACCACAGATACGCAGTATTTT.

This chain joins TRBV7-9 and TRBJ2-1; D unclear. Trimming shortened V by 5 bases and J by 0 bases, and 8 bases separated the two germline ends. Germline V gene lookup returns CDR1 SEHNR and CDR2 FQNEAQ (reference sequence). The CDR3 covers 14 residues. In DNA, the CDR3 is TGTGCCAGCAGCCAGACAAGCTCCTACAATGAGCAGTTCTTC. It yields the protein CASSQTSSYNEQFF.

Here the CDR3 reads CASSQGDSGTYEQYF. The CDR3 DNA follows: TGCGCCAGCAGCCAAGGGGATAGCGGAACCTACGAGCAGTACTTC. The V call is TRBV4-1, the J call TRBJ2-7, with D possibly being TRBD2 (6 bases). The germline V and J ends were trimmed by 1 base and 2 bases, with 12 bases remaining between them. Germline CDR1 is MGHRA and CDR2 is YSYEKL. This CDR3 is 15 amino acids long.

The rearrangement links TRBV11-3 to TRBJ2-2; D perhaps matches TRBD2 (7 bases). This CDR3 is built from 16 residues. Trimming shortened V by 3 bases and J by 5 bases, and 16 bases separated the two germline ends. From germline, CDR1 is SGHNT and CDR2 YENEEA. The CDR3 is CASSLYSQGGTGELFF. CDR3 in DNA: TGTGCCAGCAGCTTGTATTCACAGGGAGGGACCGGGGAGCTGTTTTTT.

This clone was seen only a few times. The chain links TRBV9 to TRBJ2-5; 9 bases are shared with TRBD1. V lost 1 base and J lost 3; bases outside the gene matches: 7. The CDR3 extends over 16 amino acids. Germline assignment: CDR1 SGDLS and CDR2 YYNGEE. The CDR3 sequence: CASSVSGTGSEETQYF. The CDR3 nucleotides are TGTGCCAGCAGCGTATCCGGGACAGGGTCGGAAGAGACCCAGTACTTC.

The chain links TRBV2 to TRBJ2-3; D is unresolved. V lost 1 base, J lost 0 bases, and 5 bases lay in between. Germline V gene lookup returns CDR1 SNHLY and CDR2 FYNNEI. The CDR3 extends over 14 amino acids. CDR3 bases: TGTGCCAGCAGTGAAGACGGGAGCACAGATACGCAGTATTTT. Translated, it gives CASSEDGSTDTQYF.

This rearrangement joins TRBV10-2 to TRBJ2-1; 10 nucleotides match TRBD1. After removal of 4 bases from V and 3 bases from J, the junction contained 6 bases not matched to a gene. The CDR3 consists of 16 residues. Looked up from germline, CDR1 is WSHSY and CDR2 is SAAADI. The CDR3 here is CASSGQGARNYNEQFF. The CDR3 DNA reads TGCGCCAGCAGTGGACAGGGGGCGAGAAACTACAATGAGCAGTTCTTC.

The DNA of the CDR3 is TGCGCCAGCAGCCCCGGACAGGGCCCAGATACGCAGTATTTT. Encoded protein: CASSPGQGPDTQYF. The J gene is TRBJ2-3, the V gene TRBV5-1, with 8 bases that match TRBD1. The CDR3 totals 14 residues. V lost 4 bases, J lost 4 bases, and 5 bases stayed unmatched. Germline CDR1 SGHRS, CDR2 YFSETQ.

The chain is built from TRBV18 and TRBJ1-1; tentatively, D is TRBD1 (5 bases). This CDR3 has 14 amino acids. Germline-derived CDR1 and CDR2 are KGHSH and LQKENI. The V and J ends lost 1 base and 1 base respectively, with 7 bases between them. The CDR3: CASSPLTANTEAFF. CDR3 sequence (DNA): TGTGCCAGCTCACCACTGACAGCGAACACTGAAGCTTTCTTT. Drawing the rest from reference TRBV18 and TRBJ1-1, the complete variable domain is NAGVMQNPRHLVRRRGQEARLRCSPMKGHSHVYWYRQLPEEGLKFMVYLQKENIIDESGMPKERFSAEFPKEGPSILRIQQVVRGDSAAYFCASSPLTANTEAFFGQGTRLTVV.

This chain links TRBV28 with TRBJ2-5, with 7 positions matching TRBD1. V gave up 3 bases and J gave up 5 bases; unmatched junction bases: 9. CDR1 and CDR2 from the germline V gene are MDHEN and SYDVKM. The CDR3 extends over 15 amino acids. CDR3 DNA: TGTGCCAGCAGTTTCCCCTCGACAGGGAAGGAGACCCAGTACTTC. Translation: CASSFPSTGKETQYF.

This clone was detected only once. V usage is TRBV5-1 and J usage is TRBJ2-7; 7 bases match TRBD2. Germline assignment: CDR1 SGHRS and CDR2 YFSETQ. Germline trimming cut 2 bases from V and 5 bases from J; bases unmatched to any gene: 7. The CDR3 has 14 amino acids. For the CDR3, the DNA is TGCGCCAGCAGCTTCGGTCGCGGGAGCGACGAGCAGTACTTC. Its protein product is CASSFGRGSDEQYF.

The chain links TRBV9 to TRBJ2-1; TRBD2 agrees at 7 bases. The V gene's germline CDR1 is SGDLS and CDR2 YYNGEE. V dropped 4 bases and J dropped 9; count of bases not matched to a gene: 10. This CDR3 region has 14 residues. CDR3 amino acids: CASSPGLVGSEQFF. The CDR3 DNA reads TGTGCCAGCAGCCCCGGACTAGTGGGTAGTGAGCAGTTCTTC. Full variable domain (missing parts from reference TRBV9 and TRBJ2-1): DSGVTQTPKHLITATGQRVTLRCSPRSGDLSVYWYQQSLDQGLQFLIQYYNGEERAKGNILERFSAQQFPDLHSELNLSSLELGDSALYFCASSPGLVGSEQFFGPGTRLTVL.

V is TRBV6-1 and J is TRBJ2-5; unclear D gene. The germline CDR1 and CDR2 sequences are MNHNS and SASEGT. V was pared by 6 bases and J by 1 base, with 9 bases between. CDR3 size: 13 residues. CDR3 DNA sequence: TGTGCCAGCAGCCCCACCAGCCAAGAGACCCAGTACTTC. Translation: CASSPTSQETQYF.

V gene TRBV29-1 combines with J gene TRBJ2-1; 10 bases fit TRBD1. CDR1 is SQVTM, CDR2 ANQGSEA, per germline. Trimming took 4 bases from V and 8 from J; bases not matched to a gene: 11. This CDR3 has 15 residues. The CDR3 spells CSVALRDRGVDEQFF. In DNA, the CDR3 is TGCAGCGTTGCCCTCCGGGACAGGGGAGTCGATGAGCAGTTCTTC.

This CDR3 reads CASSPDRGLGEQYF. The DNA of the CDR3 is TGTGCCAGCAGCCCGGACAGGGGGTTGGGTGAGCAGTACTTC. The chain has TRBV7-9 and TRBJ2-7; TRBD1 agrees at 10 bases. The CDR3 runs 14 residues. Germline-derived CDR1 and CDR2 are SEHNR and FQNEAQ (reference sequence). With V trimmed by 5 bases and J by 7 bases, 8 bases remained unmatched.

As to this clone: A read error may produce the germline difference seen at one junction end. The chain employs TRBV2 and TRBJ1-5; D is undetermined. The CDR3 consists of 14 residues. Looked up from germline, CDR1 is SNHLY and CDR2 is FYNNEI. CDR3 residues: CASSEEGRNQRQHF. The CDR3 DNA reads TGTGCCAGCAGTGAAGAAGGTCGCAATCAGCGCCAGCATTTT.

The chain uses TRBV15 and TRBJ1-1; a weak D match, TRBD1 (5 bases). Germline CDR1 and CDR2: LNHNV and YYDKDF (reference sequence). The CDR3 has 16 residues. The V and J ends lost 0 bases and 2 bases respectively, with 13 bases between them. The CDR3 DNA reads TGTGCCACCAGCAGAGATGTTGGACACCCTAACACTGAAGCTTTCTTT. This encodes CATSRDVGHPNTEAFF.

The chain recombines TRBV19 with TRBJ1-5; TRBD1 might be the D (5 bases). The CDR3 runs 13 residues. V was shortened by 6 bases and J by 3 bases, with 9 bases between the two germline ends. The germline gives CDR1 LNHDA, CDR2 SQIVND (reference sequence). CDR3 loop: CASSGQNNQPQHF. As DNA, the CDR3 is TGTGCCAGTAGCGGACAAAACAATCAGCCCCAGCATTTT.

The rearrangement joins TRBV5-1 to TRBJ2-3, with 8 bases identical to TRBD2. Germline-derived CDR1 and CDR2 are SGHRS and YFSETQ. The V and J ends lost 6 bases and 6 bases, in that order; junction bases with no gene match: 9. CDR3 length: 14 residues. The CDR3 DNA reads TGCGCCAGCATGAGGAGCGGGAGTACGGATACGCAGTATTTT. Its translation is CASMRSGSTDTQYF. Drawing the rest from reference TRBV5-1 and TRBJ2-3, the complete variable domain is KAGVTQTPRYLIKTRGQQVTLSCSPISGHRSVSWYQQTPGQGLQFLFEYFSETQRNKGNFPGRFSGRQFSNSRSEMNVSTLELGDSALYLCASMRSGSTDTQYFGPGTRLTVL.

This clone was picked up a small number of times. The rearrangement joins TRBV27 to TRBJ1-1; TRBD1 matches at 11 bases. Unmatched junction bases numbered 9, after V lost 4 bases and J lost 8 bases. This CDR3 is built from 15 residues. The germline CDR1 and CDR2 sequences are MNHEY and SMNVEV (reference sequence). The CDR3 spells CASSSPGQGVGEAFF. CDR3 coding DNA: TGTGCCAGCAGTTCTCCGGGACAGGGGGTTGGGGAAGCTTTCTTT.

The J gene is TRBJ2-3, the V gene TRBV6-4; D gene unclear. This CDR3 comprises 14 residues. Looked up from germline, CDR1 is MRHNA and CDR2 is SNTAGT. V was clipped by 0 bases and J by 4 bases, with 8 bases between them. The CDR3 here is CASSDSGEADTQYF. The CDR3, as DNA: TGTGCCAGCAGTGACTCAGGAGAGGCAGATACGCAGTATTTT.

The count of this clone is one. This chain joins TRBV28 and TRBJ1-1; no reliable D call. The CDR3 covers 12 residues. V was shortened by 3 bases and J by 6 bases, with 8 bases between the two germline ends. The germline gives CDR1 MDHEN, CDR2 SYDVKM. CDR3 in amino acids: CASSFPGSEAFF. DNA for the CDR3: TGTGCCAGCAGTTTCCCAGGCTCTGAAGCTTTCTTT.

Of note for this clone: This specimen includes other DNA sequences encoding the same CDR3. The DNA for the CDR3 is TGCGCCAGCAGCCTGGGACAGGGAGGCGAAAAACTGTTTTTT. Its protein product is CASSLGQGGEKLFF. The chain couples TRBV5-1 to TRBJ1-4; 9 positions match TRBD1. The trim removed 4 bases at V and 8 bases at J, leaving 6 bases unmatched. Germline V gives CDR1 SGHRS, CDR2 YFSETQ. The CDR3 has 14 amino acids.